These 29 T cell receptor beta chains came from one sample sequenced in a study of blood T cells in healthy people across ages. A second PCR, run for about 7 to 11 cycles, used a sample-barcoded 5' primer plus a J-beta primer mix. TCRdb re-analysed the 5' RACE reads in MiXCR, keeping a single row per CDR3 protein. The repertoire consists of about 780,000 distinct CDR3 sequences, with about 47% occurring once and the leading ten covering approximately 18%. Sample: blood. The receptors shown here come from a man older than 75 in good health.

The chain links TRBV7-2 to TRBJ1-2, with 8 bases fitting TRBD1. J was trimmed by 6 bases and V by 3 bases; bases with no gene match: 15. The CDR3 is made up of 17 amino acids. Germline CDR1 and CDR2: SGHTA and FQGNSA. CDR3 coding DNA: TGTGCCAGCAGCTTGTGGGGGACAGGAGAGTTCGTGGATGGCTACACCTTC. This encodes CASSLWGTGEFVDGYTF.

This clonotype was picked up a small number of times. The chain links TRBV7-8 to TRBJ2-2; 12 nucleotides agree with TRBD2. With 5 bases clipped from V and 5 bases from J, the junction kept 3 bases outside the gene matches. CDR3 length equals 15 residues. CDR1 SGHVS and CDR2 FQNEAQ come from the germline V gene. The DNA of the CDR3 is TGTGCCAGCAGCCCCGGGACTAGCGGGACCGGGGAGCTGTTTTTT. Its protein is CASSPGTSGTGELFF.

The chain uses TRBV20-1 and TRBJ1-1; D ambiguous. This CDR3 is built from 11 residues. Germline V lookup: CDR1 DFQATT, CDR2 SNEGSKA (reference sequence). With 2 bases removed from V and 8 bases from J, the gap between germline ends came to 9 bases. The DNA for the CDR3 is TGCAGTGCTAGACCGACGGGCGAAGCTTTCTTT. Amino acid sequence: CSARPTGEAFF.

This clonotype was detected only a few times. The chain joins TRBV7-3 to TRBJ2-2; D unclear. The CDR3 covers 15 residues. Germline V CDR1 and CDR2: SGHTA, FQGTGA. V shed 1 base and J shed 2 bases, with 8 bases lying between them. The DNA of the CDR3 is TGTGCCAGCAGCTTAAATCCGACTAACACCGGGGAGCTGTTTTTT. It encodes CASSLNPTNTGELFF. Filled out from reference TRBV7-3 and TRBJ2-2, the complete variable domain reads GAGVSQTPSNKVTEKGKYVELRCDPISGHTALYWYRQSLGQGPEFLIYFQGTGAADDSGLPNDRFFAVRPEGSVSTLKIQRTERGDSAVYLCASSLNPTNTGELFFGEGSRLTVL.

The V gene is TRBV10-3, the J gene TRBJ2-3; 10 positions agree with TRBD2. Looked up from germline, CDR1 is ENHRY and CDR2 is SYGVKD. The CDR3 runs to 14 residues. V shed 8 bases, J shed 1 base, and the junction held 3 bases outside the gene matches. The CDR3 nucleotides are TGTGCCATCGCCAGCGGGAGGGGCACAGATACGCAGTATTTT. This translates into CAIASGRGTDTQYF.

The chain recombines TRBV12-3 or TRBV12-4 with TRBJ2-1, with 7 nucleotides matching TRBD2. The CDR3 covers 14 residues. The V and J ends lost 5 bases and 2 bases, in that order; junction bases with no gene match: 3. For the CDR3, the DNA is TGTGCCAGCAGTGTCGCGGGAGCCTACAATGAGCAGTTCTTC. Protein: CASSVAGAYNEQFF.

This clonotype appeared a few times. This CDR3 reads CAWSVLGAGNTIYF. The CDR3 DNA reads TGTGCCTGGAGTGTACTGGGGGCCGGAAACACCATATATTTT. This chain joins TRBV30 and TRBJ1-3; D may be TRBD1 (6 bases). CDR1 is GTSNPN and CDR2 is SVGIG in the germline V gene (reference sequence). The V end lost 0 bases, the J end lost 4 bases, and 10 bases lay between the germline ends. The CDR3 spans 14 residues.

For this clonotype: This may come from a read error, since a much larger clone is one base off. The CDR3 DNA is TGTGCCAGCAGCTTAAGATTAGAGACCCAGTTCTTC. It translates to CASSLRLETQFF. This rearrangement joins TRBV13 to TRBJ2-1; D is uncertain. V was trimmed by 2 bases and J by 13 bases, leaving 12 bases between them. Germline loops: CDR1 PRHDT, CDR2 FYEKMQ (reference sequence). The CDR3 loop spans 12 amino acids.

In the case of this clonotype: Just one base apart from a much larger clone, this may be a read error. V usage is TRBV28 and J usage is TRBJ2-3; 10 bases agree with TRBD2. CDR1 is MDHEN, CDR2 SYDVKM, per germline. The CDR3 contains 15 residues. The V segment lost 3 bases and the J segment 10 bases; nucleotides outside the gene matches: 10. CDR3 sequence: CASSFGLAGVDAQYF. The CDR3 region has the DNA TGTGCCAGCAGTTTCGGCCTAGCGGGAGTTGATGCGCAGTATTTT.

The chain recombines TRBV6-5 with TRBJ1-2; D is possibly TRBD1 (5 bases). CDR1 MNHEY and CDR2 SVGAGI come from the germline V gene. V gave up 0 bases and J gave up 8 bases, with 16 bases separating them. CDR3 length: 15 amino acids. The CDR3 loop reads CASSYSADSSGGYTF. The DNA of the CDR3 is TGTGCCAGCAGTTACTCGGCAGACAGCTCTGGGGGCTACACCTTC.

The chain couples TRBV7-8 to TRBJ2-4; no firm D call. This CDR3 is built from 13 residues. V was cut by 3 bases and J by 12 bases, with 15 bases left in between. The germline CDR1 and CDR2 sequences are SGHVS and FQNEAQ. In nucleotides, the CDR3 is TGTGCCAGCAGCTTTTTGGAACCCGTAACTCAGTACTTC. Protein product: CASSFLEPVTQYF.

The genes are TRBV3-1 and TRBJ2-1, with D tentatively TRBD2 (5 bases). Germline V gene data show CDR1 as LGHDT and CDR2 as YNNKEL (reference sequence). CDR3 length: 15 residues. Trimming stripped 6 bases from V and 2 bases from J, with 14 bases between. CDR3 sequence: CASRNGLITYNEQFF. CDR3 nucleotide sequence: TGTGCCAGCAGAAACGGACTGATCACCTACAATGAGCAGTTCTTC.

This chain connects TRBV28 to TRBJ1-4, with 12 nucleotides matching TRBD1. From germline, CDR1 is MDHEN and CDR2 SYDVKM. The CDR3 runs to 15 residues. J gave up 2 bases and V 7 bases, and 2 bases lay outside the gene matches. The CDR3 nucleotides are TGTGCCAGCACCGGGACAGGGGGCACTAATGAAAAACTGTTTTTT. This encodes CASTGTGGTNEKLFF.

This chain links TRBV20-1 with TRBJ2-3; D might be TRBD2 (6 bases). CDR1 is DFQATT, CDR2 SNEGSKA, per germline (reference sequence). There are 15 residues in the CDR3. V lost 1 base, J lost 3 bases, and 14 bases lay in between. CDR3 residues: CSARAGRGRTDTQYF. The CDR3 region has the DNA TGCAGTGCTAGAGCGGGGCGGGGTAGGACAGATACGCAGTATTTT.

The V and J genes are TRBV9 and TRBJ2-1; D is ambiguous. V gave up 3 bases and J gave up 1 base, with 14 bases separating them. The CDR3 is made up of 16 amino acids. Germline lookup yields CDR1 SGDLS and CDR2 YYNGEE. The CDR3 sequence: CASSARAGSSYNEQFF. CDR3 coding DNA: TGTGCCAGCAGCGCTCGGGCAGGTTCTTCCTACAATGAGCAGTTCTTC.

The chain joins TRBV5-1 to TRBJ2-1; D gene ambiguous. With 3 bases removed from V and 8 bases from J, the gap between germline ends came to 12 bases. Germline-derived CDR1 and CDR2 are SGHRS and YFSETQ. The CDR3 consists of 13 residues. The CDR3 sequence is CASSSAAQDEQFF. The CDR3 nucleotides are TGCGCCAGCAGCTCGGCCGCGCAAGATGAGCAGTTCTTC.

The chain uses TRBV7-2 and TRBJ2-5, with D perhaps matching TRBD1 (5 bases). The CDR3 is 15 amino acids. The V end lost 5 bases, the J end lost 3 bases, and 16 bases lay between the germline ends. From germline, CDR1 is SGHTA and CDR2 FQGNSA. CDR3 region: CASSPQESPKETQYF. CDR3 nucleotide sequence: TGTGCCAGCAGCCCACAGGAATCCCCGAAAGAGACCCAGTACTTC.

The chain recombines TRBV12-3 or TRBV12-4 with TRBJ1-2; 7 bases fit TRBD1. The length of the CDR3 is 16 residues. Germline trimming cut 6 bases from V and 8 bases from J; bases unmatched to any gene: 18. CDR3 coding DNA: TGTGCCAGCAGCCTATACCGGGACAGCGTTGTTAAAGGCTACACCTTC. It codes for CASSLYRDSVVKGYTF.

This clonotype is a singleton in its sample. The junction differs from germline at one of its ends, possibly a read error. This sequence joins TRBV27 and TRBJ2-2; 8 nucleotides align to TRBD2. This CDR3 spans 18 amino acids. CDR1 is MNHEY, CDR2 SMNVEV, per germline (reference sequence). The CDR3 region has the DNA TGTGCCAGCAGTCTATCAACCTATTGGCGGGAGGACACCGGGGAGCTGTTTTTT. Its protein product is CASSLSTYWREDTGELFF.

The chain recombines TRBV11-3 with TRBJ2-7; unclear D gene. The CDR3 has 14 amino acids. V shed 3 bases and J shed 5 bases, with 14 bases lying between them. Germline CDR1 reads SGHNT; CDR2 reads YENEEA. In DNA form, the CDR3 reads TGTGCCAGCAGCTTTGGACCAGCGTCGGACGAGCAGTACTTC. This translates into CASSFGPASDEQYF.

This clonotype was seen more than once but under ten times. Just one base apart from a much larger clone, this may be a read error. The chain couples TRBV6-5 to TRBJ1-4, with a tentative D call TRBD1 (6 bases). The length of the CDR3 is 15 residues. Germline-derived CDR1 and CDR2 are MNHEY and SVGAGI. Trimming pared 2 bases from V and 8 bases from J, leaving 15 bases between. In nucleotides, the CDR3 is TGTGCCAGCAGTTACGTAGGGGGGGCGCGCGAAAAACTGTTTTTT. As protein: CASSYVGGAREKLFF.

In this sample, this clonotype turned up a few times. The V and J genes are TRBV6-1 and TRBJ2-1; TRBD2 is a possible D gene (6 bases). Germline V gives CDR1 MNHNS, CDR2 SASEGT. With 3 bases removed from V and 12 bases from J, the gap between germline ends came to 18 bases. The CDR3 sequence is 14 residues long. The CDR3 sequence is CASSEVPGLPAQFF. The CDR3 nucleotides are TGTGCCAGCAGTGAGGTCCCGGGACTCCCAGCGCAGTTCTTC.

On this clonotype: A read error may account for a junction end that differs from germline. The chain recombines TRBV7-3 with TRBJ2-7; D possibly uses TRBD1 or TRBD2 (5 bases each). The CDR3 length is 14 residues. CDR1 and CDR2 (germline): SGHTA, FQGTGA. The CDR3 nucleotides read TGTGCCAGCAGCTTAGGGACCAGCTCCTACGAGCATTACTTC. Protein product: CASSLGTSSYEHYF.

The table lists this clonotype with many counts. The chain uses TRBV27 and TRBJ2-7; no reliable D call. The CDR3 has 16 amino acids. V lost 0 bases and J 3 bases, leaving 15 bases between the germline ends. CDR1 and CDR2 from the germline V gene are MNHEY and SMNVEV (reference sequence). The DNA for the CDR3 is TGTGCCAGCAGTTTATCGTTAACAAAGACCGTCTACGAGCAGTACTTC. It is translated as CASSLSLTKTVYEQYF.

As concerns this clonotype: At one boundary the junction diverges from the germline segment, which might be a read error. The V gene is TRBV3-1, the J gene TRBJ2-7; TRBD1 or TRBD2 may be the D gene (7 bases each). Per germline, CDR1 LGHDT and CDR2 YNNKEL (reference sequence). The CDR3 is made up of 15 amino acids. CDR3: CGSSRKRDRLYEQYF. CDR3 coding DNA: TGTGGCAGCAGTAGAAAGCGGGACAGACTCTACGAGCAGTACTTC.

The J gene is TRBJ2-7, the V gene TRBV28; D possibly corresponds to TRBD1 (6 bases). Germline V gene sequence: CDR1 MDHEN, CDR2 SYDVKM. V lost 2 bases, J lost 9 bases, and 20 bases lay in between. This CDR3 spans 15 amino acids. DNA for the CDR3: TGTGCCAGCAGTTTAGGGCGCAGGGGTCTAGGTTGGCAGTACTTC. Translation: CASSLGRRGLGWQYF.

This clonotype was recorded a few times. The chain combines TRBV27 with TRBJ2-5; perhaps D is TRBD1 or TRBD2 (5 bases each). Germline V gene sequence: CDR1 MNHEY, CDR2 SMNVEV (reference sequence). V lost 6 bases and J 4 bases, leaving 18 bases between the germline ends. The CDR3 has 15 residues. CDR3 sequence reads: CASSPLGVRGETQYF. The CDR3 region has the DNA TGTGCCAGCAGCCCTCTGGGGGTAAGGGGAGAGACCCAGTACTTC.

This clonotype has a handful of counts. The V call is TRBV30, the J call TRBJ2-1; D gene uncertain. V shed 2 bases and J shed 1 base, with 9 bases lying between them. Germline V gene lookup returns CDR1 GTSNPN and CDR2 SVGIG (reference sequence). The CDR3 runs to 14 residues. CDR3 protein: CAWSPVQSYNEQFF. DNA of the CDR3: TGTGCCTGGAGTCCGGTACAATCCTACAATGAGCAGTTCTTC.

To note about this clonotype: This may be a read error, as it is one base from a much larger clone. In DNA, the CDR3 is TGTGCCAGCAGCCGACTAGCGGGGGGATTTTCCTACAATGAGCAGTACTTC. Residues: CASSRLAGGFSYNEQYF. The V and J genes are TRBV11-3 and TRBJ2-1; 13 positions match TRBD2. Judging by the DNA end, TRBJ2-7 fits better; the J call may be wrong. CDR3 length equals 17 residues. Germline CDR1 and CDR2: SGHNT and YENEEA.